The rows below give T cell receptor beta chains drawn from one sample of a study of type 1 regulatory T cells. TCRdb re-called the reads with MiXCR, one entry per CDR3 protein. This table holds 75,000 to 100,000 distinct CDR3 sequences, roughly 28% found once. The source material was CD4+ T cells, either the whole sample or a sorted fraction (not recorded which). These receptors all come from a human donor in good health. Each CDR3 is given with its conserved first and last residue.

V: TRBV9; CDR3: CASSGSGRAGTYEQYF
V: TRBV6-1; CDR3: CASTAEFSNQPQHF
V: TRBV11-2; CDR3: CASSFTGFLDTQYF
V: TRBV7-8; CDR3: CASSFTGTGIHEQYF
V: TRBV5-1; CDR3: CASWDRGADTQYF
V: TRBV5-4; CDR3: CASSLGGTAQPQHF
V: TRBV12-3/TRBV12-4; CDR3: CASRGTNSGGELFF
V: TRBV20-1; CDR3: CSVSPGEQYF
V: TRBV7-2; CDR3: CAGSLAGNRAYGYTF
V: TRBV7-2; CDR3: CASSLEGLAFYEQYF
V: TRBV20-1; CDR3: CSVTGQGFYGYTF
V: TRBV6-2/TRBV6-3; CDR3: CASSTAKNAAENNEQFF
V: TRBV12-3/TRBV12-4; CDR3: CASRGTMSNQPQHF
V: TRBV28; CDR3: CASNSEASMKNIQYF
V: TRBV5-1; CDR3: CASSLDTGNTEAFF
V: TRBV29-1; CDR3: CSVERGAGDTQYF
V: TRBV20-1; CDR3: CSAIPQSSYDEQFF
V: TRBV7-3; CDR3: CASGLQAGPTDTQYF
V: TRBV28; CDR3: CASRNPPVRSGTSGYNEQFF
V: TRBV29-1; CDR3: CSVERYRQETQYF
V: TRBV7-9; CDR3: CASSLRDSKETQYF
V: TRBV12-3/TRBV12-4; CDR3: CASAAIVDRSSYEQYF
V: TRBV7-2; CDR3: CASTRDRATEAFF
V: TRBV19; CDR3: CASSTGRSPLSYNEQFF
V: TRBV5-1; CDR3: CASSLSGTLVDTQYF
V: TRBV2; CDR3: CASSEEGGSGELFF
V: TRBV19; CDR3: CASSLSLAVEYEQYF
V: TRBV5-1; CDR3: CASSLYGARGEKLFF
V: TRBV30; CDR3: CAWSIRGKDRGHGYTF
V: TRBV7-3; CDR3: CASSLTGEETQYF
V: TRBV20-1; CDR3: CSAIRVGGAQYF
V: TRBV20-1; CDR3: CSAEGAGQEQFF
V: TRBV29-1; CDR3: CSAGQTNEKLFF
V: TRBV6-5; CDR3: CASREHSGNTICF
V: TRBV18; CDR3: CASSPAGAHETQYF
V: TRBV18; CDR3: CASSQGGTGVNNQPQHF
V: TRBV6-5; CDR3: CASSTTVTDTQYF
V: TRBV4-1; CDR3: CASSQESGNTNEKLFF
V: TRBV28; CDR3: CASSFTSGLYEQYF
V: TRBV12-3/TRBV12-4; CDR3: CATGTINEKLFF
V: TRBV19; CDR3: CASKGTDNTEAFF
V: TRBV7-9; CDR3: CASSRDSRPNTDTQYF
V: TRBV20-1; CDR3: CSARDGTPDTQYF